One sample yielded the 5 T cell receptor beta chains listed below, sequenced in a study of metastatic and nonmetastatic thyroid tumors. TCRdb re-called clones from the PCR reads using MiXCR. This sample has tens of thousands of clones, with approximately 17% found just once. Among the patients, none had received any treatment before thyroid surgery. Sequenced material: blood. Source of these receptors: a male donor with papillary thyroid cancer or a benign thyroid nodule (not recorded which). Some clones in this sample may be carry-over from other donors' samples.

This clone appeared many times. V gene TRBV30 combines with J gene TRBJ1-5; D is uncertain. Germline V gene data show CDR1 as GTSNPN and CDR2 as SVGIG (reference sequence). The CDR3 totals 15 residues. The V gene lost 2 bases and the J gene lost 4 bases, with 15 bases spanning the gap. The CDR3 loop is CAWSTPSFGNQPQHF. The CDR3 bases are TGTGCCTGGAGTACCCCCAGTTTTGGTAATCAGCCCCAGCATTTT.

The sample holds many counts of this clone. CDR3: CASSQDFPGTTYEQYF. CDR3 DNA: TGTGCCAGCAGCCAAGATTTCCCCGGGACAACCTACGAGCAGTACTTC. The genes are TRBV4-2 and TRBJ2-7, with TRBD1 as a possible D gene (6 bases). Trimming pared 0 bases from V and 2 bases from J, leaving 14 bases between. This CDR3 has 16 residues. Germline CDR1 reads LGHNA; CDR2 reads YNFKEQ.

The V and J genes are TRBV18 and TRBJ2-7, with D perhaps TRBD1 (6 bases). Per germline, CDR1 KGHSH and CDR2 LQKENI. Trimming left V 3 bases short and J 0 bases short, with 9 bases between. CDR3 length: 14 residues. The CDR3 sequence: CASSPDSPSYEQYF. The CDR3 DNA sequence: TGTGCCAGCTCACCGGACAGCCCCTCCTACGAGCAGTACTTC.

In its sample, this clone was seen many times. The V gene is TRBV9, the J gene TRBJ2-5; D is possibly TRBD1 (6 bases). CDR1 is SGDLS and CDR2 is YYNGEE in the germline V gene. CDR3 length: 15 residues. Trimming pared 4 bases from V and 2 bases from J, leaving 15 bases between. In DNA, the CDR3 is TGTGCCAGCAGCCTTGACGGGACACCTCAAGAGACCCAGTACTTC. Protein: CASSLDGTPQETQYF.

This clone was counted at least ten times. The rearrangement uses TRBV5-5 and TRBJ1-1, with D tentatively TRBD1 (6 bases). The V end was cut by 1 base, the J end by 6 bases, with 10 bases between. Germline lookup yields CDR1 SGHKS and CDR2 YYEKEE (reference sequence). CDR3 length equals 13 residues. The CDR3 region has the DNA TGTGCCAGCAGCTTGCAGGGGTCGTCTGAAGCTTTCTTT. Translation gives CASSLQGSSEAFF.